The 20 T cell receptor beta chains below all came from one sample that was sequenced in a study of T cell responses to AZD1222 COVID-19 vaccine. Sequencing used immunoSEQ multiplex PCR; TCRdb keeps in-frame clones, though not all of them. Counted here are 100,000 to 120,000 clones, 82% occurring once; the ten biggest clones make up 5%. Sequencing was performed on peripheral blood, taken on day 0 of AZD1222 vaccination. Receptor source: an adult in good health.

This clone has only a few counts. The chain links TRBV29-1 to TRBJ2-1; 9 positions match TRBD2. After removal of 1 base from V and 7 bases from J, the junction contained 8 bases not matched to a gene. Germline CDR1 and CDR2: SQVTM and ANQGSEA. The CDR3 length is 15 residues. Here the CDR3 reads CSVEGYSGGWNEQFF. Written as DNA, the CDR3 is TGCAGCGTTGAAGGTTATAGCGGGGGTTGGAATGAGCAGTTCTTC.

CDR3 in DNA: TGTGCCAGCAGCCTGGTGGTTAACTATGGCTACACCTTC. This gives the protein CASSLVVNYGYTF. The J gene is TRBJ1-2, the V gene TRBV7-8, with no clear D. The CDR3 length is 13 residues. Germline V lookup: CDR1 SGHVS, CDR2 FQNEAQ. V was shortened by 5 bases and J by 1 base, with 8 bases between the two germline ends.

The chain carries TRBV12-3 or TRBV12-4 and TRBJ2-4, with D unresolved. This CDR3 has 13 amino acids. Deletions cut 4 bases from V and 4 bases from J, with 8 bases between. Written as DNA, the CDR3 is TGTGCCAGCAGTTCTGGGTCTAAAAACATTCAGTACTTC. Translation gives CASSSGSKNIQYF.

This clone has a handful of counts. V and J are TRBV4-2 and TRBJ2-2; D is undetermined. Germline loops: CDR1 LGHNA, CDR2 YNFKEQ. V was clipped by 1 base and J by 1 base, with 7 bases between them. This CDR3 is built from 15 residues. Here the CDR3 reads CASSQATQNTGELFF. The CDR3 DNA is TGTGCCAGCAGCCAAGCTACACAGAACACCGGGGAGCTGTTTTTT.

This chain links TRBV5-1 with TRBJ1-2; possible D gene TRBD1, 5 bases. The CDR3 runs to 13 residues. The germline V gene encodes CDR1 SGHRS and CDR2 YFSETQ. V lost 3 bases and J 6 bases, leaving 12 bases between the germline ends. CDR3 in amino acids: CASSSQGSDGYTF. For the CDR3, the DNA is TGCGCCAGCAGCTCCCAGGGAAGTGATGGCTACACCTTC.

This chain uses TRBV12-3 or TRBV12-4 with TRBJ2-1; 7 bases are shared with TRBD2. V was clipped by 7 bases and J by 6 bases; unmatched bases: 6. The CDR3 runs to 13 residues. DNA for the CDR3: TGTGCCAGCACCTCACTAGCGTCCAATGAGCAGTTCTTC. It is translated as CASTSLASNEQFF.

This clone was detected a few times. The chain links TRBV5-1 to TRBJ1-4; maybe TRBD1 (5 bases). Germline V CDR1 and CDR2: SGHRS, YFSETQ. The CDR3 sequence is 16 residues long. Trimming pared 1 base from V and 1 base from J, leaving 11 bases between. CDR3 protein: CASSLPAGLTNEKLFF. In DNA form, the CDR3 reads TGCGCCAGCAGCTTGCCCGCAGGGTTAACTAATGAAAAACTGTTTTTT.

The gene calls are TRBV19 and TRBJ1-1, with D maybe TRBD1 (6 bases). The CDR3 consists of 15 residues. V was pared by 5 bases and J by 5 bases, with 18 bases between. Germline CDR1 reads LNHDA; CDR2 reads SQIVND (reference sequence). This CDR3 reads CASSAPRGRGTEAFF. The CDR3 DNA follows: TGTGCCAGTAGTGCCCCCCGGGGGCGCGGGACTGAAGCTTTCTTT.

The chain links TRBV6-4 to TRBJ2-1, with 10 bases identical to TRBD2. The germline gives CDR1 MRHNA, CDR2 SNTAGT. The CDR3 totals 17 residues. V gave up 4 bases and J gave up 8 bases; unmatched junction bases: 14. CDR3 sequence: CASSAHGGLAGEHEQFF. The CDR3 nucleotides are TGTGCCAGCAGTGCCCACGGCGGTCTAGCGGGGGAACATGAGCAGTTCTTC.

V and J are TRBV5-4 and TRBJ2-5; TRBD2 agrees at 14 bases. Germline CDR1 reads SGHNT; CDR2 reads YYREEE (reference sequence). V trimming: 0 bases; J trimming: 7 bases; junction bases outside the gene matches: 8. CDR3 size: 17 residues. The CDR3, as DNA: TGTGCCAGCAGCTTGGGACTAGCGGGGGGGCTGCCAGGGACCCAGTACTTC. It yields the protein CASSLGLAGGLPGTQYF.

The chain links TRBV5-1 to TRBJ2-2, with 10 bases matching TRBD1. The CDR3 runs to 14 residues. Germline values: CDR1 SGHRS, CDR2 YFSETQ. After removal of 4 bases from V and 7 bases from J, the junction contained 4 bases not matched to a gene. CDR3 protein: CASSAGQGFGELFF. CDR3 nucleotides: TGCGCCAGCAGCGCGGGACAGGGGTTCGGGGAGCTGTTTTTT.

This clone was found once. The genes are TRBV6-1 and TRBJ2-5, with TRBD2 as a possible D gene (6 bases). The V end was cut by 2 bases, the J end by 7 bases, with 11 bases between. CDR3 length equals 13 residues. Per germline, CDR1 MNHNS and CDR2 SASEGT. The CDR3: CASSEWGGSTQYF. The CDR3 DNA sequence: TGTGCCAGCAGTGAATGGGGAGGCTCGACCCAGTACTTC.

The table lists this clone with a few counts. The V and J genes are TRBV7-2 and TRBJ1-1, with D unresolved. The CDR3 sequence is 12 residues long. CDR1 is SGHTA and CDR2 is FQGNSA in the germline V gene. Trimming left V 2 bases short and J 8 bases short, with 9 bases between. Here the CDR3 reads CASSLSQDEAFF. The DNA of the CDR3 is TGTGCCAGCAGCTTATCTCAGGACGAAGCTTTCTTT.

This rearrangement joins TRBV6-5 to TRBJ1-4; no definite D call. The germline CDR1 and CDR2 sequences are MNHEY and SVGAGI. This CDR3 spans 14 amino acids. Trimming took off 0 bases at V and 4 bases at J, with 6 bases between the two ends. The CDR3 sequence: CASSYSGSNEKLFF. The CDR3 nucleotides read TGTGCCAGCAGTTACTCAGGGAGTAATGAAAAACTGTTTTTT.

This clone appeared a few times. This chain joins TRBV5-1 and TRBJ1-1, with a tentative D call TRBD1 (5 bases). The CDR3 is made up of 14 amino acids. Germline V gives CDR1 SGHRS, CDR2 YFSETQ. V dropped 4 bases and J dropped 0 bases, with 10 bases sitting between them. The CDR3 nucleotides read TGCGCCAGCAGCACGGGACTACTGAACACTGAAGCTTTCTTT. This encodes CASSTGLLNTEAFF.

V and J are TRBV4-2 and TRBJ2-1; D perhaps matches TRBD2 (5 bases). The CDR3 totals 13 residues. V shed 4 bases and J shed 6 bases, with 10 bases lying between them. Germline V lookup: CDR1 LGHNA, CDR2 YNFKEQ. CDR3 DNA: TGTGCCAGCAGCCGGAGGCGCAGCAATGAGCAGTTCTTC. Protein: CASSRRRSNEQFF.

The CDR3 bases are TGTGCCAGCCTTTCGCGGGGCTTGAACACTGAAGCTTTCTTT. This codes for CASLSRGLNTEAFF. The rearrangement links TRBV28 to TRBJ1-1, with D maybe TRBD1 (5 bases). The CDR3 runs to 14 residues. Germline CDR1 and CDR2: MDHEN and SYDVKM. V shed 8 bases and J shed 0 bases, with 13 bases lying between them.

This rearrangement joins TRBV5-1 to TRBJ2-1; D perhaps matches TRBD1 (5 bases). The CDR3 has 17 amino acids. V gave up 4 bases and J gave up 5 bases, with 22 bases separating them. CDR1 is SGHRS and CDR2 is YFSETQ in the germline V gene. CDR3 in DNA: TGCGCCAGCAGCCCCCTAACGATTGGCAGGGTGAACAATGAGCAGTTCTTC. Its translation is CASSPLTIGRVNNEQFF.

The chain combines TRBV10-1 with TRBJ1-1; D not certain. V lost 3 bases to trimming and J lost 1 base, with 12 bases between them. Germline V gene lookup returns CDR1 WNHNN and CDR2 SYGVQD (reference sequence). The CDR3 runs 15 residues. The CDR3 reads CASSEGNRPNTEAFF. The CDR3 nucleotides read TGCGCCAGCAGTGAAGGTAACAGACCGAACACTGAAGCTTTCTTT.

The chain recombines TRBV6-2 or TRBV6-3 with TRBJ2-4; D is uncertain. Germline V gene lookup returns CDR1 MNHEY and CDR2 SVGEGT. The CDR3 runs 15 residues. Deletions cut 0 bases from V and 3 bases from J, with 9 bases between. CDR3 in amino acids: CASSYSSRDKNIQYF. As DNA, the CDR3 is TGTGCCAGCAGTTACTCAAGCAGAGACAAAAACATTCAGTACTTC.